This TCR beta chain was documented in a study of beta chain features in type 1 diabetes. Losses at the gene ends were 8 bases for V and 1 base for J; bases not matched to a gene: 16. Germline V CDR1 and CDR2: MNHEY, SMNVEV (reference sequence). The CDR3 sequence is 18 residues long. Reverse transcription of all isolated RNA meant that expressed TCRB transcripts were sequenced. Here immunoSEQ multiplex PCR was the method, and the copy in TCRdb shows in-frame clones only, minus some. The data hold 640,000 or so clones, with over 12% observed a single time. In regard to this clone: Its antigen is currently unknown.

Broader study findings: Using cDNA template may skew counts toward highly expressing activated cells. Across all four CD4+ subsets, people with type 1 diabetes showed modestly shorter TCRB CDR3s. Relative to healthy donors, patients appeared to have naive, central memory and Treg TCRB repertoires that were more similar.

The chain is built from TRBV27 and TRBJ2-3; 9 bases align to TRBD2. Material for sequencing was naive CD4+ T cells from blood. The receptor was derived from a man aged 18 to 29 with type 1 diabetes. CDR3 coding DNA: TGTGCCAGCGACCACTCCGGGACTAGCATTGGGCGCACAGATACGCAGTATTTT. It yields the protein CASDHSGTSIGRTDTQYF.